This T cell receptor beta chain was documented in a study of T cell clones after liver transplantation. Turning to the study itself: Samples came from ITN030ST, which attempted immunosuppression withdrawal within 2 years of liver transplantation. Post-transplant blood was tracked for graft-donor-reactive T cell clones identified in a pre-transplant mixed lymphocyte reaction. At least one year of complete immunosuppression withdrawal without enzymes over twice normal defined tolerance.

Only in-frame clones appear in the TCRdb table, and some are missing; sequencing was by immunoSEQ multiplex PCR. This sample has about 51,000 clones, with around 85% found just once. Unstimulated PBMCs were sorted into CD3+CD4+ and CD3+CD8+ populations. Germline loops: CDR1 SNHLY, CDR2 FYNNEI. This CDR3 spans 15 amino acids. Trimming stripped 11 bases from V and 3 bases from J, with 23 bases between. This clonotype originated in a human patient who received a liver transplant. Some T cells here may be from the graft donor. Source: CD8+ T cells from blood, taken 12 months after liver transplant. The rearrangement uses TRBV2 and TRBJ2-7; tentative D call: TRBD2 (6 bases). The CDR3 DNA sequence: TGTGCCGGCTCAGCCGACGGGGGATGGGGCTACGAGCAGTACTTC. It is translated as CAGSADGGWGYEQYF. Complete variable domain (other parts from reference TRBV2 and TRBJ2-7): EPEVTQTPSHQVTQMGQEVILRCVPISNHLYFYWYRQILGQKVEFLVSFYNNEISEKSEIFDDQFSVERPDGSNFTLKIRSTKLEDSAMYFCAGSADGGWGYEQYFGPGTRLTVT.